One T cell receptor beta chain is described in this entry. The record originates from a study of early T cells in non-severe SARS-CoV-2 infection. TCRdb analysed the 5' RACE reads with MiXCR anew, one entry per CDR3 protein. The sample yields 63,000 or so distinct CDR3 sequences, around 10% seen once. The source material was whole blood, sampled at baseline. The sequence derives from an adult who was a healthcare worker with PCR-confirmed SARS-CoV-2 infection or an uninfected control (not recorded which).

CDR3 sequence: CAWSEDRAGSNQPQHF. The CDR3 DNA reads TGTGCCTGGAGTGAAGACAGGGCAGGAAGCAATCAGCCCCAGCATTTT. The chain links TRBV30 to TRBJ1-5; 7 bases align to TRBD1. Germline CDR1 reads GTSNPN; CDR2 reads SVGIG (reference sequence). This CDR3 region has 16 residues. The trim removed 1 base at V and 1 base at J, leaving 7 bases unmatched. The full variable domain, with the rest looked up from reference TRBV30 and TRBJ1-5, is SQTIHQWPATLVQPVGSPLSLECTVEGTSNPNLYWYRQAAGRGLQLLFYSVGIGQISSEVPQNLSASRPQDRQFILSSKKLLLSDSGFYLCAWSEDRAGSNQPQHFGDGTRLSIL.